This TCR beta chain was identified in a study of blood T cell repertoires in COVID-19. At the level of the study: Samples taken during acute and convalescent COVID-19 were collected in the United States, Italy and Spain. In each case, the material was cDNA or gDNA derived from T cells, B-cell-depleted T cells, or PBMCs.

In regard to this clone: A read error may produce the germline difference seen at one junction end.

The CDR3 sequence is 14 residues long. The germline gives CDR1 SGHAT, CDR2 FQNNGV. Under the authors' procedure: Estimates of nucleated cell counts were drawn from the amplification of reference gene primers. Sequencing used immunoSEQ multiplex PCR; TCRdb keeps in-frame clones, though not all of them. V and J calls plus clone size are reproduced from that table; the DNA served to infer D and trimming. The sample contains about 230,000 clones, roughly 84% of which appear only once. The sample consisted of peripheral blood. The V and J genes are TRBV11-2 and TRBJ2-3; the match to TRBD2 covers 10 bases. The TCR comes from a middle-aged man with active or convalescent COVID-19. The CDR3 spells CARSGRGGADTQYF. CDR3 in DNA: TGTGCCCGCAGCGGGAGGGGGGGGGCAGATACGCAGTATTTT.